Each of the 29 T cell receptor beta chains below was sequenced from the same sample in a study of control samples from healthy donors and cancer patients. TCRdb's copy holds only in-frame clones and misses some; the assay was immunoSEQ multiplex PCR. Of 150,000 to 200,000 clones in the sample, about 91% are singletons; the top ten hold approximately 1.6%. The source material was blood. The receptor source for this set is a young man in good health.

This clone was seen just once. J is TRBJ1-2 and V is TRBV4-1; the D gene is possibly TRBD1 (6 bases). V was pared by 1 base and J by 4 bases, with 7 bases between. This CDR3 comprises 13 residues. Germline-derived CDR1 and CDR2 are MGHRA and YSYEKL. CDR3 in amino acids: CASSQATGYGYTF. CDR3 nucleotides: TGCGCCAGCAGCCAAGCGACAGGCTATGGCTACACCTTC.

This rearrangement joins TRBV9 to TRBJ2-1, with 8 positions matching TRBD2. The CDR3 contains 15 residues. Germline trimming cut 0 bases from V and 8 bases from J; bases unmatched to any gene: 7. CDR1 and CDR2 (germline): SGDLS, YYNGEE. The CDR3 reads CASSVEVGGADEQFF. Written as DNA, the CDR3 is TGTGCCAGCAGCGTAGAGGTCGGGGGGGCGGATGAGCAGTTCTTC.

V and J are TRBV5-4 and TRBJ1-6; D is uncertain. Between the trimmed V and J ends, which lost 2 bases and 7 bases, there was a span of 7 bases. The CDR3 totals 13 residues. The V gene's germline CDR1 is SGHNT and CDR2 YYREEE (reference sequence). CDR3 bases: TGTGCCAGCAGCTTCCGTCAGAATTCACCCCTCCACTTT. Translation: CASSFRQNSPLHF.

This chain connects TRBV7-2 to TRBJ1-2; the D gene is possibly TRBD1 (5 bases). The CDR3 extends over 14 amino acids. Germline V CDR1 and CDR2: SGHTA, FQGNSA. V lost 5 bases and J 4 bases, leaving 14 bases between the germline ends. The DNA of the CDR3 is TGTGCCAGCAGCCAACTTGGGGCTGCCTATGGCTACACCTTC. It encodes CASSQLGAAYGYTF.

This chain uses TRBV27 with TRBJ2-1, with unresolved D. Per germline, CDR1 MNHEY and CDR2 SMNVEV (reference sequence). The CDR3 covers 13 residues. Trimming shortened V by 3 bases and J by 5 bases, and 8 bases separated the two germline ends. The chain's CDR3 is CASSFTVDNEQFF. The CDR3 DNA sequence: TGTGCCAGCAGTTTCACAGTAGACAATGAGCAGTTCTTC.

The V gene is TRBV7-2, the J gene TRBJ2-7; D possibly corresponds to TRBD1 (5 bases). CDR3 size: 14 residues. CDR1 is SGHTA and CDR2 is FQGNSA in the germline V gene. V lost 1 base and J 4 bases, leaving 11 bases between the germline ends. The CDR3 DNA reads TGTGCCAGCAGCTTAGTTGAGCAGGGTTACGAGCAGTACTTC. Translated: CASSLVEQGYEQYF.

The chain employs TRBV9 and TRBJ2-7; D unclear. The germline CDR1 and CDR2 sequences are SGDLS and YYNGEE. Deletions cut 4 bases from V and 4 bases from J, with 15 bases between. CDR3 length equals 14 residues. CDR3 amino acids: CASSPPAASYEQYF. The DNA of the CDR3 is TGTGCCAGCAGCCCCCCGGCGGCCTCATACGAGCAGTACTTC.

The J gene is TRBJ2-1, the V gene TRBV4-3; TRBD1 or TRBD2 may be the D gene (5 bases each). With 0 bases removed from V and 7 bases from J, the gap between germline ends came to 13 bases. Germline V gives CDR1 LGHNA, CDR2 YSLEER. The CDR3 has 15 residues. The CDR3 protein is CASSQDRGEGNEQFF. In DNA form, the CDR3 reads TGCGCCAGCAGCCAAGATCGGGGCGAGGGTAATGAGCAGTTCTTC.

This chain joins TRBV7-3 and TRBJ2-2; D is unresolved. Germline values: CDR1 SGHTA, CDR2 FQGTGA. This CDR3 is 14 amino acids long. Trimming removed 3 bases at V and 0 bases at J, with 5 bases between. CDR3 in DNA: TGTGCCAGCAGCTTGAGTTCGAACACCGGGGAGCTGTTTTTT. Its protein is CASSLSSNTGELFF. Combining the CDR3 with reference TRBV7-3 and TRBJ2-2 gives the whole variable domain GAGVSQTPSNKVTEKGKYVELRCDPISGHTALYWYRQSLGQGPEFLIYFQGTGAADDSGLPNDRFFAVRPEGSVSTLKIQRTERGDSAVYLCASSLSSNTGELFFGEGSRLTVL.

The DNA of the CDR3 is TGTGCCAGCAGCTTAGAACCCAGACAGGGGCGGGGTTCACCCCTCCACTTT. This sequence encodes CASSLEPRQGRGSPLHF. The rearrangement uses TRBV7-9 and TRBJ1-6; 8 bases agree with TRBD1. J was trimmed by 9 bases and V by 1 base; bases with no gene match: 11. CDR3 size: 17 residues. The germline V gene has CDR1 SEHNR and CDR2 FQNEAQ (reference sequence).

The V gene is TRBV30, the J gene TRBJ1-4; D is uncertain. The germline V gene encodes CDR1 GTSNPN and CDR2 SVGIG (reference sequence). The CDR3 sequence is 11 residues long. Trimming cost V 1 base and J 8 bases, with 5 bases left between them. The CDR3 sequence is CAWSDQEKLFF. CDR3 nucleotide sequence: TGTGCCTGGAGTGATCAAGAAAAACTGTTTTTT. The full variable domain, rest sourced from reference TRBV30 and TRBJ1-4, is SQTIHQWPATLVQPVGSPLSLECTVEGTSNPNLYWYRQAAGRGLQLLFYSVGIGQISSEVPQNLSASRPQDRQFILSSKKLLLSDSGFYLCAWSDQEKLFFGSGTQLSVL.

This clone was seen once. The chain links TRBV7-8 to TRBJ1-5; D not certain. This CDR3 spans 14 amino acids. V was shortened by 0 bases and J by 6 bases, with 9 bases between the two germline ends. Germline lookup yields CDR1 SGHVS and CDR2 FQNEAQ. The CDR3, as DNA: TGTGCCAGCAGCTTAGCAGGGCGGGGTCAGCCCCAGCATTTT. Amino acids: CASSLAGRGQPQHF.

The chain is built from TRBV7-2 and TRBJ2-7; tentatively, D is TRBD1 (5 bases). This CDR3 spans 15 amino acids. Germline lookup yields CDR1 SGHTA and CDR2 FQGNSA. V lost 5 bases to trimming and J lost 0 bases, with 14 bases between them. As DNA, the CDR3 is TGTGCCAGCAGCCCATCGACAGCTAGCTCCTACGAGCAGTACTTC. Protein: CASSPSTASSYEQYF.

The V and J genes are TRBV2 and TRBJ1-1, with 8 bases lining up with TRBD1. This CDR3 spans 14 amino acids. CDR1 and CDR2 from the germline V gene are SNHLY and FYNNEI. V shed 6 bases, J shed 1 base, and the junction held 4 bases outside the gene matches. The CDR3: CASRRTGTNTEAFF. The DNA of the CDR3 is TGTGCCAGCAGGCGGACAGGGACGAACACTGAAGCTTTCTTT.

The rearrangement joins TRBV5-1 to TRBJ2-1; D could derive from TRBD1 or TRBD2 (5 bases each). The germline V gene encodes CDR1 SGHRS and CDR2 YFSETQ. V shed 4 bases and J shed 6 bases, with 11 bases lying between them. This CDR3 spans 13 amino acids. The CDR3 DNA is TGCGCCAGCAGCCGCTCGAGGGGCAATGAGCAGTTCTTC. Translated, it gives CASSRSRGNEQFF.

The CDR3 loop reads CASSEVAGVAGDYSPLHF. For the CDR3, the DNA is TGTGCCAGCAGTGAAGTGGCAGGGGTCGCTGGGGATTATTCACCCCTCCACTTT. The rearrangement uses TRBV6-1 and TRBJ1-6, with a possible D match to TRBD1 (6 bases). V was cut by 1 base and J by 8 bases, with 21 bases left in between. The CDR3 sequence is 18 residues long. Germline CDR1 and CDR2: MNHNS and SASEGT.

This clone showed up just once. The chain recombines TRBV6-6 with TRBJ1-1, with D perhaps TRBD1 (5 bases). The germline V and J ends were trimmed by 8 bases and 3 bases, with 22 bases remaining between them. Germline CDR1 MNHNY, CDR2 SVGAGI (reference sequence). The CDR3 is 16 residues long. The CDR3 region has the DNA TGTGCCAGCGCGGCCGACGACGGGGTAGGGGACACTGAAGCTTTCTTT. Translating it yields CASAADDGVGDTEAFF.

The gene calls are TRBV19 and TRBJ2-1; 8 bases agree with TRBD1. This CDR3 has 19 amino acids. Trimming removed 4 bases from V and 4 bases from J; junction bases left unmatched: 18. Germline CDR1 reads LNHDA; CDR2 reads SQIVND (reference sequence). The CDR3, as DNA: TGTGCCAGTAGTACACAAACTCTCGGGACAGGTAATCGGTACAATGAGCAGTTCTTC. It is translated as CASSTQTLGTGNRYNEQFF.

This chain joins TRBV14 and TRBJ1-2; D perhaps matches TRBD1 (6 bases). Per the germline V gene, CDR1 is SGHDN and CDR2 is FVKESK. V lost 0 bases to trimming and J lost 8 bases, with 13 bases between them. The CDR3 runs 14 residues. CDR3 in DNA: TGTGCCAGCAGCCAAGATTACAGGGTACACGGCTACACCTTC. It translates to CASSQDYRVHGYTF.

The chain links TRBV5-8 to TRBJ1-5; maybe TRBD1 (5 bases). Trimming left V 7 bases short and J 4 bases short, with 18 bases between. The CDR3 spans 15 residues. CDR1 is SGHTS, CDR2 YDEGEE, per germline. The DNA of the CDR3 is TGTGCCAGCCGACCGGCGGGGGATGGGAATCAGCCCCAGCATTTT. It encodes CASRPAGDGNQPQHF.

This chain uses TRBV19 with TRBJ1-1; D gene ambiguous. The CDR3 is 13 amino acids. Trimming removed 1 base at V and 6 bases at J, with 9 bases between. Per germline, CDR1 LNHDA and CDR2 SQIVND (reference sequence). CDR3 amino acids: CASSIAVKAEAFF. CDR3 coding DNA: TGTGCCAGTAGTATAGCCGTTAAAGCTGAAGCTTTCTTT.

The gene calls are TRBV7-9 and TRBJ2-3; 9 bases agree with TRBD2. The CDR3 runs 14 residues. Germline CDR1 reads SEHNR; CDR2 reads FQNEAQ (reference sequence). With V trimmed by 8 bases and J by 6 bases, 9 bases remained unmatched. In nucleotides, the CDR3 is TGTGCCAGCGGAGCGGGGGGTCATAGGGATACGCAGTATTTT. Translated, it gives CASGAGGHRDTQYF.

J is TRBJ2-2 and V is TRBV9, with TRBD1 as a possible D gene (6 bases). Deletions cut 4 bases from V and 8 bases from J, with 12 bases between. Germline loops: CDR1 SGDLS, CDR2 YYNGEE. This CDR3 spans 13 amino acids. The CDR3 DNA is TGTGCCAGCAGCCAGGGGACGAAGGGGGAGCTGTTTTTT. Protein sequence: CASSQGTKGELFF.

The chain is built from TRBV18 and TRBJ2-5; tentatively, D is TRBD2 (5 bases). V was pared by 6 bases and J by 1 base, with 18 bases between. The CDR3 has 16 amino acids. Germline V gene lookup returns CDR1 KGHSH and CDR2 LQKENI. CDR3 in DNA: TGTGCCAGCTCCCCTGCGGCAGGAGGCTTCCAAGAGACCCAGTACTTC. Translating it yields CASSPAAGGFQETQYF.

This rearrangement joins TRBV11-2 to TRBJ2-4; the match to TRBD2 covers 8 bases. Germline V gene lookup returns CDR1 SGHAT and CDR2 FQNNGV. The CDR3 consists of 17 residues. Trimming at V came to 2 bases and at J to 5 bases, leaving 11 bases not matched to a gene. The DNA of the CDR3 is TGTGCCAGCAGCTTATTGAAGCGGGGGCTGACCCAAAACATTCAGTACTTC. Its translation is CASSLLKRGLTQNIQYF.

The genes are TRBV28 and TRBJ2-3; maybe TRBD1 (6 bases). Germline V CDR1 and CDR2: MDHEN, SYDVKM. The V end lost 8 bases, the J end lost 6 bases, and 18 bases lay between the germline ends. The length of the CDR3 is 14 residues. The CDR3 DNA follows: TGTGCCAGCGGGATGGACAGTGTATTGGATACGCAGTATTTT. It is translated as CASGMDSVLDTQYF.

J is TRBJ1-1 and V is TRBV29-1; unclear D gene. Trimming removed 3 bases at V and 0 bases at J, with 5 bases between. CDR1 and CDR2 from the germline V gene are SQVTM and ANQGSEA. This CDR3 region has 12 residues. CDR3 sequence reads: CSVEEMNTEAFF. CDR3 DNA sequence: TGCAGCGTTGAGGAAATGAACACTGAAGCTTTCTTT. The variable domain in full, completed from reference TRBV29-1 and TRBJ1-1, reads SAVISQKPSRDICQRGTSLTIQCQVDSQVTMMFWYRQQPGQSLTLIATANQGSEATYESGFVIDKFPISRPNLTFSTLTVSNMSPEDSSIYLCSVEEMNTEAFFGQGTRLTVV.

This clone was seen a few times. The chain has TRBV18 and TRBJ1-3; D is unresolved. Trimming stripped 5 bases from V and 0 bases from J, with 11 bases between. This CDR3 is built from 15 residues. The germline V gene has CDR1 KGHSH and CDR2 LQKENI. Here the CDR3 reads CASSLSDFSGNTIYF. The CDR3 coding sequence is TGTGCCAGCTCATTATCTGATTTCTCTGGAAACACCATATATTTT.

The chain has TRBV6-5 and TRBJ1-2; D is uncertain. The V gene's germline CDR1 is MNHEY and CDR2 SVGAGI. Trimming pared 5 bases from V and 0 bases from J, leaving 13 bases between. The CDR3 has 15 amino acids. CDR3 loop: CASSPSFLANYGYTF. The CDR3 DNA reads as TGTGCCAGCAGTCCCTCCTTTCTCGCTAACTATGGCTACACCTTC.